This T cell receptor beta chain emerged from a study of immune characterization of retroperitoneal liposarcoma. The CDR3 has 18 amino acids. CDR1 MNHNS and CDR2 SASEGT come from the germline V gene. TCRdb re-analysed the PCR reads in MiXCR, keeping a single row per CDR3 protein. The table records about 3,100 distinct CDR3 sequences, around 48% of them present only once. The sequenced material came from tumor tissue. The gene calls are TRBV6-1 and TRBJ2-5; possible D gene TRBD2, 6 bases. The end of the DNA fits TRBJ2-7 better, so the J call may be wrong. This receptor was identified in a male donor with retroperitoneal liposarcoma. This CDR3 is CASSTITGDLGGNYEQYF. Written as DNA, the CDR3 is TGTGCCAGCAGTACTATTACAGGTGACCTCGGGGGAAACTACGAGCAGTACTTC.